The 32 T cell receptor beta chains reported below all come from one sample, sequenced in a study of post-analysis software for immune sequencing data. Study outcomes and limitations: Among roughly 5 TRBV segments more frequent in patients than controls were TRBV5-6, TRBV5-1 and TRBV20-1.

cDNA libraries for TCR beta contained unique molecular identifiers. MiXCR, run by TCRdb on the PCR reads, gives a single entry per CDR3 protein. Altogether about 560,000 distinct CDR3 sequences are present, roughly 40% being singletons, with the ten largest covering about 1.5%. No cognate antigen is known for these TCRs. The sample was blood. The receptor source for this set is a girl aged 10 to 17 with multiple sclerosis.

This clonotype has more than one count but fewer than ten. This chain uses TRBV5-1 with TRBJ1-1; D ambiguous. The ends were cut back, 4 bases at V and 2 bases at J, with 12 bases in the middle. Germline assignment: CDR1 SGHRS and CDR2 YFSETQ. The CDR3 length is 14 residues. The DNA of the CDR3 is TGCGCCAGCAGCATGATGACGGGAAACACTGAAGCTTTCTTT. It specifies CASSMMTGNTEAFF.

The rearrangement joins TRBV7-2 to TRBJ1-2; 10 bases agree with TRBD1. This CDR3 has 16 amino acids. Unmatched junction bases numbered 12, after V lost 4 bases and J lost 7 bases. The V gene's germline CDR1 is SGHTA and CDR2 FQGNSA. The CDR3 DNA is TGTGCCAGCAGCTCAAATAGGGGGACAGGGGTCGGTGGCTACACCTTC. Protein sequence: CASSSNRGTGVGGYTF.

This clonotype was picked up a small number of times. This chain links TRBV7-3 with TRBJ2-3; possibly TRBD2 for D (6 bases). Per the germline V gene, CDR1 is SGHTA and CDR2 is FQGTGA. Trimming took 4 bases from V and 2 from J, leaving 16 bases between them. This CDR3 has 16 residues. CDR3: CASSSAGGVVTDTQYF. CDR3 bases: TGTGCCAGCAGCTCGGCAGGCGGGGTGGTCACAGATACGCAGTATTTT.

The V call is TRBV7-9, the J call TRBJ1-1; D uncertain. CDR1 and CDR2 (germline): SEHNR, FQNEAQ (reference sequence). CDR3 size: 14 residues. Trimming left V 1 base short and J 3 bases short, with 9 bases between. CDR3 nucleotide sequence: TGTGCCAGCAGCTTAGAGGGTTGGGACACTGAAGCTTTCTTT. The encoded protein is CASSLEGWDTEAFF.

There are a few counts of this clonotype. This chain links TRBV29-1 with TRBJ2-3; the D gene is possibly TRBD1 (7 bases). This CDR3 is 13 amino acids long. V was shortened by 6 bases and J by 2 bases, with 12 bases between the two germline ends. In germline, CDR1 is SQVTM, CDR2 ANQGSEA. CDR3 sequence reads: CSVAGQTTDTQYF. CDR3 bases: TGCAGCGTGGCGGGACAGACCACAGATACGCAGTATTTT.

This chain uses TRBV20-1 with TRBJ1-1; D not certain. CDR3 length equals 12 residues. V shed 8 bases and J shed 4 bases, with 14 bases lying between them. Looked up from germline, CDR1 is DFQATT and CDR2 is SNEGSKA (reference sequence). In nucleotides, the CDR3 is TGCAGTTCCGGCCAATTTGGCACTGAAGCTTTCTTT. Translated, it gives CSSGQFGTEAFF.

The chain is built from TRBV12-3 or TRBV12-4 and TRBJ2-7; no definite D call. V gave up 6 bases and J gave up 0 bases, with 15 bases separating them. The CDR3 consists of 15 residues. CDR3 in amino acids: CASRESRAGSYEQYF. The CDR3 region has the DNA TGTGCCAGCAGGGAGAGTAGGGCTGGCTCCTACGAGCAGTACTTC.

The sample holds a few counts of this clonotype. The chain uses TRBV20-1 and TRBJ2-1; the D is unclear. The V end lost 6 bases, the J end lost 0 bases, and 12 bases lay between the germline ends. The CDR3 has 14 residues. CDR1 and CDR2 from the germline V gene are DFQATT and SNEGSKA (reference sequence). The CDR3 region has the DNA TGCAGTGCCGACCCCACCCCCTCCTACAATGAGCAGTTCTTC. This sequence encodes CSADPTPSYNEQFF.

In its sample, this clonotype was seen a few times. The chain joins TRBV5-5 to TRBJ1-2, with 9 bases that match TRBD1. This CDR3 contains 15 residues. The V segment lost 4 bases and the J segment 2 bases; nucleotides outside the gene matches: 6. Germline V gene sequence: CDR1 SGHKS, CDR2 YYEKEE (reference sequence). CDR3 loop: CASSQTGTGNYGYTF. The CDR3 coding sequence is TGTGCCAGCAGCCAGACTGGGACAGGGAACTATGGCTACACCTTC.

This rearrangement joins TRBV20-1 to TRBJ1-6; the match to TRBD1 covers 7 bases. The CDR3 extends over 13 amino acids. J lost 8 bases, V lost 3 bases, and 4 bases had no gene match. Germline V gives CDR1 DFQATT, CDR2 SNEGSKA (reference sequence). CDR3 protein: CSARGTADSPLHF. CDR3 coding DNA: TGCAGTGCTAGGGGGACAGCGGATTCACCCCTCCACTTT.

This sequence joins TRBV3-1 and TRBJ2-1, with D tentatively TRBD2 (5 bases). This CDR3 region has 18 residues. The germline V and J ends were trimmed by 0 bases and 0 bases, with 15 bases remaining between them. Germline CDR1 reads LGHDT; CDR2 reads YNNKEL (reference sequence). The CDR3 coding sequence is TGTGCCAGCAGCCAAGAGAATGCCCCCGGGGTCTCCTACAATGAGCAGTTCTTC. Encoded protein: CASSQENAPGVSYNEQFF.

This clonotype occurred many times. This rearrangement joins TRBV7-2 to TRBJ2-3, with 11 bases identical to TRBD2. Losses at the gene ends were 3 bases for V and 4 bases for J; bases not matched to a gene: 0. The germline V gene has CDR1 SGHTA and CDR2 FQGNSA. The CDR3 sequence is 14 residues long. This CDR3 is CASSFSGRADTQYF. The CDR3 bases are TGTGCCAGCAGCTTTAGCGGGAGGGCAGATACGCAGTATTTT.

The J gene is TRBJ1-2, the V gene TRBV6-1; 7 nucleotides align to TRBD1. The length of the CDR3 is 19 residues. Germline assignment: CDR1 MNHNS and CDR2 SASEGT. V gave up 7 bases and J gave up 5 bases; unmatched junction bases: 25. The CDR3 spells CASIPRGRGSTAGGYGYTF. In nucleotides, the CDR3 is TGTGCCAGCATCCCCCGCGGAAGGGGATCTACGGCAGGGGGATATGGCTACACCTTC.

Concerning this clonotype itself: The junction does not match germline at one end; this may be a read error. The gene calls are TRBV5-1 and TRBJ1-6, with D possibly matching TRBD1 (5 bases). CDR3 length: 14 residues. Germline-derived CDR1 and CDR2 are SGHRS and YFSETQ. This CDR3 is CTSSLGRANSPLHF. CDR3 in DNA: TGCACCAGCAGCTTGGGGCGGGCAAATTCACCCCTCCACTTT.

V is TRBV7-9 and J is TRBJ2-1; D unclear. V lost 5 bases and J lost 5, with 16 bases in between. The CDR3 is made up of 15 amino acids. Germline V gene data show CDR1 as SEHNR and CDR2 as FQNEAQ (reference sequence). CDR3: CASSRFETRDNEQFF. The CDR3 coding sequence is TGTGCCAGCAGCCGCTTTGAAACAAGGGACAATGAGCAGTTCTTC.

The rearrangement uses TRBV6-5 and TRBJ1-2, with a possible D match to TRBD1 (5 bases). V was clipped by 0 bases and J by 6 bases, with 11 bases between them. Germline V CDR1 and CDR2: MNHEY, SVGAGI. This CDR3 is 14 amino acids long. This CDR3 reads CASSYSGALDGYTF. CDR3 coding DNA: TGTGCCAGCAGTTACTCCGGGGCGCTGGATGGCTACACCTTC.

This clonotype was seen only a few times. V is TRBV4-1 and J is TRBJ2-3; TRBD2 matches 13 bases. Germline V gene sequence: CDR1 MGHRA, CDR2 YSYEKL. After removal of 4 bases from V and 7 bases from J, the junction contained 11 bases not matched to a gene. This CDR3 contains 17 residues. This chain's CDR3 is CASSPPGLAGPGYTQYF. The CDR3 coding sequence is TGCGCCAGCAGCCCTCCGGGACTAGCGGGGCCCGGGTATACGCAGTATTTT.

The J gene is TRBJ1-4, the V gene TRBV7-9; 8 nucleotides match TRBD1. The CDR3 contains 15 residues. The trim removed 4 bases at V and 5 bases at J, leaving 6 bases unmatched. In germline, CDR1 is SEHNR, CDR2 FQNEAQ (reference sequence). CDR3 in amino acids: CASSSGTGGNEKLFF. The CDR3, as DNA: TGTGCCAGCAGCTCTGGGACAGGCGGGAATGAAAAACTGTTTTTT. Full variable domain (outside the CDR3, taken from reference TRBV7-9 and TRBJ1-4): DTGVSQNPRHKITKRGQNVTFRCDPISEHNRLYWYRQTLGQGPEFLTYFQNEAQLEKSRLLSDRFSAERPKGSFSTLEIQRTEQGDSAMYLCASSSGTGGNEKLFFGSGTQLSVL.

The gene calls are TRBV20-1 and TRBJ2-1; D may be TRBD2 (6 bases). This CDR3 spans 13 amino acids. V lost 5 bases to trimming and J lost 5 bases, with 13 bases between them. Looked up from germline, CDR1 is DFQATT and CDR2 is SNEGSKA (reference sequence). Here the CDR3 DNA reads TGCAGTGCTCCGCCGGGACTCCACAATGAGCAGTTCTTC. It encodes CSAPPGLHNEQFF.

The gene calls are TRBV7-9 and TRBJ2-4; TRBD2 matches at 10 bases. TRBJ2-7 explains the end of the DNA better; the J call may be wrong. Germline CDR1 is SEHNR and CDR2 is FQNEAQ (reference sequence). This CDR3 contains 15 residues. The CDR3 DNA sequence: TGTGCCAGCAGACCCACTAGCGGGGTGTCCTACGAGCAGTACTTC. Translating it yields CASRPTSGVSYEQYF.

This clonotype has only a few counts. Germline is not matched at one junction end, which may reflect a read error. The V gene is TRBV20-1, the J gene TRBJ2-5; no clear D gene. The end of the DNA aligns better with TRBJ2-7, so the J call may be wrong. Germline CDR1 DFQATT, CDR2 SNEGSKA (reference sequence). The CDR3 has 13 residues. The chain's CDR3 is CSVRVQLTYEQYF. The CDR3 DNA is TGCAGTGTTAGAGTCCAGCTGACCTACGAGCAGTACTTC.

The chain carries TRBV20-1 and TRBJ2-1, with D perhaps given as TRBD1 or TRBD2 (6 bases each). V was trimmed by 3 bases and J by 3 bases, leaving 12 bases between them. The CDR3 runs to 14 residues. Germline CDR1 DFQATT, CDR2 SNEGSKA (reference sequence). The CDR3 reads CSASLGGIYNEQFF. In DNA, the CDR3 is TGCAGTGCTAGTCTCGGGGGCATCTACAATGAGCAGTTCTTC.

The chain is built from TRBV21-1 and TRBJ2-7; TRBD1 is the table's D call and was not checked against the DNA. TRBV21-1 is flagged as a pseudogene. This CDR3 comprises 18 residues. The chain's CDR3 is CASSKEKVGTGLSYEQYF. CDR3 DNA sequence: TGTGCCAGCAGCAAAGAGAAAGTGGGGACAGGGCTCTCCTACGAGCAGTACTTC.

The chain uses TRBV11-1 and TRBJ2-1; possible D gene TRBD2, 7 bases. The CDR3 covers 16 residues. Germline loops: CDR1 SGHAT, CDR2 FQDESV (reference sequence). Trimming took 4 bases from V and 2 from J, leaving 15 bases between them. CDR3 protein: CASSWSSGGPYNEQFF. Written as DNA, the CDR3 is TGTGCCAGCAGCTGGAGTTCGGGGGGCCCCTACAATGAGCAGTTCTTC.

The chain joins TRBV7-8 to TRBJ2-5; TRBD2 matches 10 bases. The CDR3 is made up of 15 amino acids. Losses at the gene ends were 5 bases for V and 2 bases for J; bases not matched to a gene: 5. CDR1 and CDR2 (germline): SGHVS, FQNEAQ. CDR3 sequence reads: CASSQTSGQQETQYF. CDR3 DNA sequence: TGTGCCAGCAGCCAGACTAGCGGGCAGCAAGAGACCCAGTACTTC.

As to this clonotype: With a much larger clone just one base away, this may be a read error. The chain is built from TRBV6-1 and TRBJ2-7, with a possible D match to TRBD2 (5 bases). CDR1 and CDR2 (germline): MNHNS, SASEGT. CDR3 size: 14 residues. Deletions cut 4 bases from V and 4 bases from J, with 14 bases between. CDR3 coding DNA: TGTGCCAGCAGTGGCCCGCTCTCGGGGTACGAGCAGTACTTC. The encoded protein is CASSGPLSGYEQYF.

The chain has TRBV5-6 and TRBJ2-1, with 9 positions matching TRBD1. The CDR3 consists of 14 residues. Germline V gene sequence: CDR1 SGHDT, CDR2 YYEEEE. With V trimmed by 3 bases and J by 7 bases, 5 bases remained unmatched. The CDR3 DNA is TGTGCCAGCAGCTGGGGGACAGGGAGGAATGAGCAGTTCTTC. Its protein is CASSWGTGRNEQFF.

This clonotype was seen a few times. This chain connects TRBV5-1 to TRBJ2-7; D remains ambiguous. The CDR3 sequence is 13 residues long. Germline V lookup: CDR1 SGHRS, CDR2 YFSETQ. V lost 6 bases and J lost 6, with 16 bases in between. The CDR3 protein is CASTRASSLEQYF. The CDR3 nucleotides read TGCGCCAGCACCCGGGCCTCTAGTCTCGAGCAGTACTTC. Variable domain in full (rest from reference TRBV5-1 and TRBJ2-7): KAGVTQTPRYLIKTRGQQVTLSCSPISGHRSVSWYQQTPGQGLQFLFEYFSETQRNKGNFPGRFSGRQFSNSRSEMNVSTLELGDSALYLCASTRASSLEQYFGPGTRLTVT.

This sequence joins TRBV5-5 and TRBJ2-3; 7 positions match TRBD1. Germline CDR1 and CDR2: SGHKS and YYEKEE (reference sequence). Germline trimming cut 3 bases from V and 4 bases from J; bases unmatched to any gene: 5. The CDR3 is made up of 14 amino acids. The CDR3 here is CASSYGQASDTQYF. The CDR3 nucleotides read TGTGCCAGCAGCTACGGACAGGCCTCAGATACGCAGTATTTT.

The chain couples TRBV20-1 to TRBJ1-2; tentatively, D is TRBD1 (5 bases). Trimming shortened V by 3 bases and J by 0 bases, and 14 bases separated the two germline ends. The V gene's germline CDR1 is DFQATT and CDR2 SNEGSKA (reference sequence). The CDR3 has 15 amino acids. CDR3 sequence (DNA): TGCAGTGCTAGCAGAGGGGTAGGAGCTAACTATGGCTACACCTTC. This codes for CSASRGVGANYGYTF.

The chain couples TRBV7-3 to TRBJ1-4; TRBD1 matches 8 bases. V gave up 4 bases and J gave up 3 bases; unmatched junction bases: 4. CDR3 size: 15 residues. Per germline, CDR1 SGHTA and CDR2 FQGTGA. The CDR3 coding sequence is TGTGCCAGCAGCTCCCGACAGGGGTCTAATGAAAAACTGTTTTTT. Encoded protein: CASSSRQGSNEKLFF.

This clonotype was counted a few times. The rearrangement links TRBV24-1 to TRBJ2-5, with 8 bases aligning to TRBD2. This CDR3 region has 15 residues. The J segment lost 4 bases and the V segment lost 4 bases, leaving 7 bases of the junction unmatched. CDR1 and CDR2 from the germline V gene are KGHDR and SFDVKD. In nucleotides, the CDR3 is TGTGCCACCAGTGACCCCGGGGGGGTAGGAGAGACCCAGTACTTC. Protein product: CATSDPGGVGETQYF.